The T cell receptor (beta chain) described here comes from a study of technical replicates of blood from a handful of donors. Assay: immunoSEQ multiplex PCR; the TCRdb copy retains only in-frame clones and omits some. The sample lists approximately 87,000 clones; about 90% were seen once. The length of the CDR3 is 14 residues. Trimming at V came to 1 base and at J to 1 base, leaving 0 bases not matched to a gene. CDR1 and CDR2 (germline): SGHRS, YFSETQ. The receptor's source is a human donor in good health. Some clones in this sample may be carry-over from other donors' samples. This sequence joins TRBV5-1 and TRBJ2-5, with 8 bases identical to TRBD2. The material sequenced was T cells isolated from PBMCs. The CDR3 DNA is TGCGCCAGCAGCTTGACTAGCGGCCAAGAGACCCAGTACTTC. Translated, it gives CASSLTSGQETQYF.